This TCR beta chain was identified in a study of blood T cell repertoires in COVID-19. Study at large: Material from acute and convalescent COVID-19 was sourced from the United States, Italy and Spain. Sources were T cells, B-cell-depleted T cells, or PBMCs; the material itself was cDNA or gDNA.

V shed 0 bases, J shed 7 bases, and the junction held 8 bases outside the gene matches. This CDR3 region has 15 residues. CDR1 MNHEY and CDR2 SVGAGI come from the germline V gene. This clone was seen once. In the original processing: Estimates of nucleated cell counts were drawn from the amplification of reference gene primers. TCRdb's copy holds only in-frame clones and misses some; the assay was immunoSEQ multiplex PCR. V, J and clone size are taken as reported in that table, and D and trimming were inferred from the DNA itself. Here the sample spans some 320,000 clones, approximately 89% being singletons.

The receptor's source is a woman aged 45-60 years who had recovered from COVID-19. The rearrangement uses TRBV6-5 and TRBJ1-2, with 7 bases fitting TRBD1. Sequenced input: peripheral blood. CDR3 sequence: CASSYSVTGDRGYTF. The CDR3 DNA reads as TGTGCCAGCAGTTACTCGGTTACAGGGGATCGTGGCTACACCTTC.